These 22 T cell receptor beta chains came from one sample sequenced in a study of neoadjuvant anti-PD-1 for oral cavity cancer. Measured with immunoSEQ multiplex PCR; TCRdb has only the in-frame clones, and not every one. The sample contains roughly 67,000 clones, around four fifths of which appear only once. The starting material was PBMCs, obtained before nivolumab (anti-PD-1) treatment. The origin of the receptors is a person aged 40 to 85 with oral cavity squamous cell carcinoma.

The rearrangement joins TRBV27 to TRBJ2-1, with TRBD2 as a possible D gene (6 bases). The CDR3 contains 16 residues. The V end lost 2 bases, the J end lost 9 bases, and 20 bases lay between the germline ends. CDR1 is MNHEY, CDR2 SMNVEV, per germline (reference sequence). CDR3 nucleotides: TGTGCCAGCAGTTTAGCGGCTAGCGAGCGCGTAACTGAGCAGTTCTTC. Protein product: CASSLAASERVTEQFF.

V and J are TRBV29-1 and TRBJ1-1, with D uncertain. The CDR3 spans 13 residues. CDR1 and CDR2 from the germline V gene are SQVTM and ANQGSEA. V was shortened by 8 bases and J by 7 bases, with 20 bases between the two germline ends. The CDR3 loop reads CSFSRRTSGEAFF. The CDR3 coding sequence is TGCAGCTTCTCCCGCCGGACTTCAGGTGAAGCTTTCTTT.

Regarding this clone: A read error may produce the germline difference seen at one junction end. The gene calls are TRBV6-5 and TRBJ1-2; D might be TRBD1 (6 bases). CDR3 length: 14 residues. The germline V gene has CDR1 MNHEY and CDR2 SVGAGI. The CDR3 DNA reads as TGTGCCAGCAGTGACTCGGGGGGCTACGATGGCTACACCTTC. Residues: CASSDSGGYDGYTF.

CDR3 DNA sequence: TGTGCCAGCAGCGTAGGACAGAAGAACACTGAAGCTTTCTTT. Amino acids: CASSVGQKNTEAFF. The V gene is TRBV2, the J gene TRBJ1-1, with a weak D call TRBD1 (6 bases). Germline V CDR1 and CDR2: SNHLY, FYNNEI. The CDR3 is 14 residues long. V was clipped by 6 bases and J by 1 base, with 12 bases between them.

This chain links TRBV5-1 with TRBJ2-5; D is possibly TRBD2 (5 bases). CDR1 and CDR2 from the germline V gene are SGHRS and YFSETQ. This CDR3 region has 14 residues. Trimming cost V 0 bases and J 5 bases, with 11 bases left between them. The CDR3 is CASSLEPGGETQYF. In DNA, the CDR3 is TGCGCCAGCAGCTTGGAGCCAGGCGGGGAGACCCAGTACTTC.

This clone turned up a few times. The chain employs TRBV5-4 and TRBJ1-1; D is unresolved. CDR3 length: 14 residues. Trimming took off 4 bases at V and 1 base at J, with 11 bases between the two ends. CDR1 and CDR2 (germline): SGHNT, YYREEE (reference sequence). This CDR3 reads CASSNPRANTEAFF. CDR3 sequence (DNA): TGTGCCAGCAGCAACCCCCGGGCGAACACTGAAGCTTTCTTT.

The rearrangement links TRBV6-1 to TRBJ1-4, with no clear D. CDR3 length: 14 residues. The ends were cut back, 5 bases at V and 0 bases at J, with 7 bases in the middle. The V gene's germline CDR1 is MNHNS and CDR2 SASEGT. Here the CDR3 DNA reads TGTGCCAGCAGTCGGGCCGCAACTAATGAAAAACTGTTTTTT. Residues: CASSRAATNEKLFF.

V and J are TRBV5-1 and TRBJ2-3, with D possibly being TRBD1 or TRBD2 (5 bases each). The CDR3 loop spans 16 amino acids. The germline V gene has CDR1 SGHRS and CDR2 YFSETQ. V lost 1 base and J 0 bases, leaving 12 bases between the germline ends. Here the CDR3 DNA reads TGCGCCAGCAGCTTGAGCGGTGGGACGAGCACAGATACGCAGTATTTT. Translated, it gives CASSLSGGTSTDTQYF.

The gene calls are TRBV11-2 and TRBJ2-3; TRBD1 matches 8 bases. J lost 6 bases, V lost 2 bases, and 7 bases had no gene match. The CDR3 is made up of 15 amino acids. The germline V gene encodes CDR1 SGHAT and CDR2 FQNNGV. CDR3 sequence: CASSLIRGPYDTQYF. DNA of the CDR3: TGTGCCAGCAGCTTAATCAGGGGGCCGTACGATACGCAGTATTTT.

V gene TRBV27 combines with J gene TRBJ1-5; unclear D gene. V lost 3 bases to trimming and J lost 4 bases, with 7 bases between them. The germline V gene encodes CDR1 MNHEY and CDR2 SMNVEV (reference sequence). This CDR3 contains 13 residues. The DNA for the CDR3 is TGTGCCAGCAGTTTTTCAGAGAATCAGCCCCAGCATTTT. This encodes CASSFSENQPQHF.

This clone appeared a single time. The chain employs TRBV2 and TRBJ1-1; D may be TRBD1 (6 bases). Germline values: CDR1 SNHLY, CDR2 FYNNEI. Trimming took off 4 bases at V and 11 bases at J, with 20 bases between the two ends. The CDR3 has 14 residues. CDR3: CASSVLGAASPAFF. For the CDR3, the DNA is TGTGCCAGCAGTGTCCTGGGGGCAGCTTCCCCCGCTTTCTTT.

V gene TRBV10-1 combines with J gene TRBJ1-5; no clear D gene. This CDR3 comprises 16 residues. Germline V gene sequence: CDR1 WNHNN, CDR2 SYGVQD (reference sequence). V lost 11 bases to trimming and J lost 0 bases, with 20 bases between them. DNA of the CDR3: TGCGCCGGCAACAGCCGGAGGGAGACTAGCAATCAGCCCCAGCATTTT. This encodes CAGNSRRETSNQPQHF.

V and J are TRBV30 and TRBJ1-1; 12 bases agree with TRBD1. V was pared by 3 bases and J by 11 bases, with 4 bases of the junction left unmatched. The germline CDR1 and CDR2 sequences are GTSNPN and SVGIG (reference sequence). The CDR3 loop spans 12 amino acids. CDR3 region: CAWSGTGGSAFF. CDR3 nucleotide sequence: TGTGCCTGGAGCGGGACAGGGGGCTCGGCTTTCTTT.

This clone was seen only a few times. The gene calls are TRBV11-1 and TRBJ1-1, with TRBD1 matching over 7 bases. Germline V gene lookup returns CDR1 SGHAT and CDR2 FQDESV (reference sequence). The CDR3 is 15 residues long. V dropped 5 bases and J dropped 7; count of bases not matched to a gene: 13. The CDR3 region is CASSPRGGTANEAFF. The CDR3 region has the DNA TGTGCCAGCAGCCCCCGAGGCGGGACAGCAAATGAAGCTTTCTTT.

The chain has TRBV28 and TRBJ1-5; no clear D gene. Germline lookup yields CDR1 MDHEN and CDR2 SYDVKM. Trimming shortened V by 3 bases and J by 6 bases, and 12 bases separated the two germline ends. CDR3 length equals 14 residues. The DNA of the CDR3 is TGTGCCAGCAGTTTCGGGGTAGGCGGTCAGCCCCAGCATTTT. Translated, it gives CASSFGVGGQPQHF.

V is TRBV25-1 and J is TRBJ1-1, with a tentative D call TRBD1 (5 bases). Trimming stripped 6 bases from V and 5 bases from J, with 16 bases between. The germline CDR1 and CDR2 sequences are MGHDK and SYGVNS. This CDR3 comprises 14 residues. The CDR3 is CASRGMGGQTEAFF. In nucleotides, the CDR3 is TGTGCCAGCAGGGGCATGGGGGGTCAGACTGAAGCTTTCTTT.

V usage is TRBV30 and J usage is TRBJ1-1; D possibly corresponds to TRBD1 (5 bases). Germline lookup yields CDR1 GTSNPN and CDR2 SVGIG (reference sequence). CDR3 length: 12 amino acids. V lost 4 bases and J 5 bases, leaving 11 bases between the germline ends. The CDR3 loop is CAWKGYATEAFF. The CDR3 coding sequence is TGTGCCTGGAAGGGGTATGCTACTGAAGCTTTCTTT.

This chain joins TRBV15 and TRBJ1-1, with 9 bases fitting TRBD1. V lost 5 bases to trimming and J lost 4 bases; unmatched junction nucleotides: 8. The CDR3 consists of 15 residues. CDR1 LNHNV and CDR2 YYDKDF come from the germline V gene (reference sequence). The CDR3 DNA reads TGTGCCACCAGCGTAATAACAGGGGGCCGCACTGAAGCTTTCTTT. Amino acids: CATSVITGGRTEAFF. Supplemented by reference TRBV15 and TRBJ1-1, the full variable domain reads DAMVIQNPRYQVTQFGKPVTLSCSQTLNHNVMYWYQQKSSQAPKLLFHYYDKDFNNEADTPDNFQSRRPNTSFCFLDIRSPGLGDTAMYLCATSVITGGRTEAFFGQGTRLTVV.

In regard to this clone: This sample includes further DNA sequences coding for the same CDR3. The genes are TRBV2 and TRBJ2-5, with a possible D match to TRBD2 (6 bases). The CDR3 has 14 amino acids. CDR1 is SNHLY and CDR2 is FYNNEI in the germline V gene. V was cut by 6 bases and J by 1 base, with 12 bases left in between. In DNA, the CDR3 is TGTGCCAGCAGCGCCCTGGGGGGCCAAGAGACCCAGTACTTC. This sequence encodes CASSALGGQETQYF.

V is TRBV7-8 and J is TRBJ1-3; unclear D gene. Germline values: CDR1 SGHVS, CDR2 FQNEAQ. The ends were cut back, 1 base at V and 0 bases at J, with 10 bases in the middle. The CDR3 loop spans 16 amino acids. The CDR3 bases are TGTGCCAGCAGCTTAGTTCTCCGGAGCTCTGGAAACACCATATATTTT. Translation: CASSLVLRSSGNTIYF.

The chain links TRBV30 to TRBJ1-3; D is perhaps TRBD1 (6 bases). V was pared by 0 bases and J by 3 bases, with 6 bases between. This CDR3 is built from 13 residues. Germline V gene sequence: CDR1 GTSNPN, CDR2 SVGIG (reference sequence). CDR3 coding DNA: TGTGCCTGGAGTGTACAGGGTGGAAACACCATATATTTT. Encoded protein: CAWSVQGGNTIYF.

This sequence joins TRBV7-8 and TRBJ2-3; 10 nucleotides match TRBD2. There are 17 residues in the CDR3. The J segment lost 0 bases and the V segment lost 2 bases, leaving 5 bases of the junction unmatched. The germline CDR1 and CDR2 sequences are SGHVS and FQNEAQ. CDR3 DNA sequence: TGTGCCAGCAGCTTAAGCCTAGCGGGGGATAGCACAGATACGCAGTATTTT. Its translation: CASSLSLAGDSTDTQYF.